This T cell receptor beta chain was found in a study of PD-1 blockade in classical Hodgkin lymphoma. General observations from the study: No one has yet defined what causes the repertoire differences, which may be disease activity or prior therapy. Diminished baseline TCR diversity has been reported in newly diagnosed patients relative to healthy donors. Complete responders started with a diversity level that resembled newly diagnosed patients at baseline.

Sequencing was performed with immunoSEQ multiplex PCR; in TCRdb, only in-frame clones are kept and a portion is missing. This sample has roughly 30,000 clones, with 60% to 75% found just once. Autologous stem cell transplantation was followed by relapse in every patient, and brentuximab vedotin exposure varied. Concerning this clone: Its target is not known.

V was pared by 5 bases and J by 0 bases, with 10 bases of the junction left unmatched. The length of the CDR3 is 16 residues. The germline V gene has CDR1 MDHEN and CDR2 SYDVKM. The sample was peripheral blood mononuclear cells (PBMCs), taken before the second cycle of nivolumab. This receptor was taken from a human donor with classical Hodgkin lymphoma. The chain combines TRBV28 with TRBJ2-7; 7 bases agree with TRBD1. In nucleotides, the CDR3 is TGTGCCAGCAGTAAACTTTGGACAGGCGTCTCCTACGAGCAGTACTTC. Translation: CASSKLWTGVSYEQYF.